A single T cell receptor (beta chain) is shown here with its context. Its antigen is as yet unknown. The PCR made use of 60 Vbeta and 13 Jbeta primers. Produced via immunoSEQ multiplex PCR; TCRdb's table is partial and in-frame only. The sample has about 94,000 clones; over 65% are singletons. This entry is derived from a study of cytomegalovirus exposure and HLA in healthy donors. Study-level results: According to a later analysis, donors in an Asian-associated ancestry cluster reportedly had fewer N-insertions than the roughly 670-donor mean. Follow-up analysis seemed to connect common viral pathogens with several of the most significant clusters identified. Association with HLA alleles at 0.05 false discovery rate was found for 15,000 to 20,000 TCR beta sequences in a later analysis.

The sequenced sample was PBMCs. This sequence was found in a young man in good health and CMV-seronegative.

The CDR3: CASKFGGGVYGYTF. CDR3 DNA: TGTGCCAGCAAGTTCGGAGGAGGGGTCTATGGCTACACCTTC. The V and J genes are TRBV6-1 and TRBJ1-2; D perhaps matches TRBD1 (5 bases). This CDR3 comprises 14 residues. The V end lost 7 bases, the J end lost 4 bases, and 16 bases lay between the germline ends. Germline V gene data show CDR1 as MNHNS and CDR2 as SASEGT.